These 14 T cell receptor beta chains were all obtained from the same sample, sequenced in a study of vaccination effects on CD4 cells after COVID-19. Generated by immunoSEQ multiplex PCR, the TCRdb table keeps only in-frame clones and is missing some. Here the sample spans tens of thousands of clones, around 73% being singletons. These receptors lack a known antigen. ViraFEST expansion of antigen-specific CD4+ T cells with viral peptide pools preceded sequencing. Isolation of CD4+ T cells took place after 10 days of culture. Each participant was administered two doses of either the BNT162b2 or the mRNA-1273 vaccine. Sequences were derived from CD4+ T cells from PBMCs cultured with HCoV-229E spike peptides, sampled after COVID-19 vaccination. Receptors originate from a human donor who received a COVID-19 vaccine.

V usage is TRBV9 and J usage is TRBJ2-2; D call uncertain. The germline V gene has CDR1 SGDLS and CDR2 YYNGEE. The CDR3 is made up of 15 amino acids. V was clipped by 0 bases and J by 2 bases, with 8 bases between them. The DNA for the CDR3 is TGTGCCAGCAGCGTAGGGCCAGCCAACACCGGGGAGCTGTTTTTT. Residues: CASSVGPANTGELFF.

The chain joins TRBV7-2 to TRBJ1-2; possible D gene TRBD1, 6 bases. The CDR3 loop spans 17 amino acids. V was trimmed by 4 bases and J by 0 bases, leaving 18 bases between them. From germline, CDR1 is SGHTA and CDR2 FQGNSA. CDR3 protein: CASSSPYVRGPNYGYTF. DNA for the CDR3: TGTGCCAGCAGCTCGCCCTACGTCAGGGGACCTAACTATGGCTACACCTTC.

The rearrangement uses TRBV7-9 and TRBJ2-5, with 7 nucleotides matching TRBD1. V gave up 6 bases and J gave up 3 bases; unmatched junction bases: 7. From germline, CDR1 is SEHNR and CDR2 FQNEAQ (reference sequence). The CDR3 contains 14 residues. In nucleotides, the CDR3 is TGTGCCAGCAGTCCATACAGGGGTGAAGAGACCCAGTACTTC. Residues: CASSPYRGEETQYF. The complete variable domain, with remaining parts taken from reference TRBV7-9 and TRBJ2-5, reads DTGVSQNPRHKITKRGQNVTFRCDPISEHNRLYWYRQTLGQGPEFLTYFQNEAQLEKSRLLSDRFSAERPKGSFSTLEIQRTEQGDSAMYLCASSPYRGEETQYFGPGTRLLVL.

The chain joins TRBV2 to TRBJ2-3; 9 bases align to TRBD2. The CDR3 length is 15 residues. J lost 2 bases, V lost 5 bases, and 5 bases had no gene match. Germline V gene sequence: CDR1 SNHLY, CDR2 FYNNEI. The CDR3 nucleotides are TGTGCCAGCAGTCGGCTAGCGGGGAACACAGATACGCAGTATTTT. Its translation is CASSRLAGNTDTQYF.

In its sample, this clone was seen a few times. The chain couples TRBV2 to TRBJ1-3, with D possibly matching TRBD1 (6 bases). V lost 8 bases to trimming and J lost 4 bases, with 6 bases between them. The germline V gene encodes CDR1 SNHLY and CDR2 FYNNEI. This CDR3 has 11 residues. CDR3 sequence reads: CASGGGNTIYF. The CDR3 DNA reads as TGTGCCAGCGGGGGCGGAAACACCATATATTTT.

The V gene is TRBV7-2, the J gene TRBJ1-4, with D possibly matching TRBD1 (6 bases). In germline, CDR1 is SGHTA, CDR2 FQGNSA. The CDR3 consists of 15 residues. Trimming shortened V by 2 bases and J by 3 bases, and 10 bases separated the two germline ends. CDR3 in DNA: TGTGCCAGCAGCTTATTCTCAGGGGCTAATGAAAAACTGTTTTTT. Amino acid sequence: CASSLFSGANEKLFF.

The genes are TRBV28 and TRBJ2-7; possibly TRBD1 or TRBD2 for D (5 bases each). Per germline, CDR1 MDHEN and CDR2 SYDVKM. With 4 bases removed from V and 2 bases from J, the gap between germline ends came to 12 bases. The CDR3 is 14 amino acids. The CDR3 region is CASSSRDGTYEQYV. The CDR3 nucleotides read TGTGCCAGCAGTTCCCGGGACGGCACCTACGAGCAGTACGTC.

The chain couples TRBV7-8 to TRBJ1-5; the D is unclear. CDR1 and CDR2 from the germline V gene are SGHVS and FQNEAQ. The ends were cut back, 5 bases at V and 6 bases at J, with 8 bases in the middle. The CDR3 has 12 residues. CDR3 sequence (DNA): TGTGCCAGCAGCCGCCTACTTCAGCCCCAGCATTTT. Translated, it gives CASSRLLQPQHF.

The chain uses TRBV5-5 and TRBJ1-2; 11 bases are a match to TRBD1. CDR1 and CDR2 (germline): SGHKS, YYEKEE (reference sequence). Germline trimming cut 4 bases from V and 2 bases from J; bases unmatched to any gene: 1. The CDR3 length is 14 residues. The CDR3 is CASSRTGGNYGYTF. CDR3 sequence (DNA): TGTGCCAGCAGCCGGACAGGGGGCAACTATGGCTACACCTTC.

V is TRBV10-2 and J is TRBJ1-2; D not certain. Germline loops: CDR1 WSHSY, CDR2 SAAADI. There are 14 residues in the CDR3. V was pared by 6 bases and J by 2 bases, with 13 bases between. The CDR3 nucleotides read TGCGCCAGCAGAGTCGGGAGCGGAAACTATGGCTACACCTTC. Residues: CASRVGSGNYGYTF.

The chain employs TRBV6-5 and TRBJ2-1; D gene ambiguous. V was cut by 7 bases and J by 2 bases, with 3 bases left in between. This CDR3 comprises 11 residues. CDR1 is MNHEY, CDR2 SVGAGI, per germline. This CDR3 reads CASNTYNEQFF. CDR3 bases: TGTGCCAGCAATACCTACAATGAGCAGTTCTTC.

As for this clone: The sample carries other DNA sequences with the same CDR3. The chain combines TRBV18 with TRBJ2-1, with 7 positions matching TRBD2. Germline-derived CDR1 and CDR2 are KGHSH and LQKENI. The CDR3 loop spans 15 amino acids. Germline trimming cut 3 bases from V and 5 bases from J; bases unmatched to any gene: 7. CDR3 loop: CASSPGGGLNNEQFF. CDR3 nucleotides: TGTGCCAGCTCACCGGGCGGGGGTCTGAACAATGAGCAGTTCTTC.

The rearrangement joins TRBV10-3 to TRBJ1-4; no clear D gene. V gave up 2 bases and J gave up 13 bases, with 11 bases separating them. From germline, CDR1 is ENHRY and CDR2 SYGVKD. This CDR3 spans 12 amino acids. The DNA for the CDR3 is TGTGCCATCAGTGAGCCGAGTGGACGACTGTTTTTT. The encoded protein is CAISEPSGRLFF.

CDR3 DNA sequence: TGTGCCAGCAGCTTGGAGGGAGACTATGGCTACACCTTC. Translation: CASSLEGDYGYTF. V and J are TRBV5-5 and TRBJ1-2; D unresolved. This CDR3 has 13 residues. Germline V gives CDR1 SGHKS, CDR2 YYEKEE (reference sequence). Deletions cut 0 bases from V and 3 bases from J, with 6 bases between.